The source of this T cell receptor beta chain is a study of glioma-infiltrating T cells. Study results and limitations: Only very few CDR3 sequences appeared in both tissue and blood.

Looked up from germline, CDR1 is SGHTA and CDR2 is FQGNSA. The CDR3 extends over 15 amino acids. Trimming shortened V by 1 base and J by 1 base, and 8 bases separated the two germline ends. This clonotype has a handful of counts. Its cognate antigen is unknown. Using RNA template, CDR3s of TCR alpha and beta were amplified with iRepertoire arm-PCR. TCRdb re-derived calls from the multiplex PCR reads in MiXCR, one entry per CDR3 protein. This table has more than 95,000 distinct CDR3 sequences, roughly 25% appearing once. Sequences were obtained from glioma tissue, nonneoplastic brain tissue, or PBMCs (not recorded which). The source is a human donor with low-grade glioma or glioblastoma, undergoing nonglioma brain surgery, or in good health (not recorded which). The chain carries TRBV7-2 and TRBJ1-5; no firm D call. CDR3 nucleotide sequence: TGTGCCAGCAGCTTAGTACGGAACAGCAATCAGCCCCAGCATTTT. It translates to CASSLVRNSNQPQHF.